The clone carrying this T cell receptor beta chain occurred once. The sample belongs to a study of patients and donors after allogeneic stem cell transplantation. The CDR3 sequence is 15 residues long. V lost 4 bases and J lost 0, with 10 bases in between. TCRdb processed the RT-PCR reads anew with MiXCR; each CDR3 protein has one entry. This table holds around 200,000 distinct CDR3 sequences, 35% to 45% found once. Material for sequencing was blood, either unsorted or a sorted T cell fraction (not recorded which). This TCR came from a human donor who was either an allogeneic HSCT recipient or a stem cell or donor lymphocyte infusion donor (not recorded which). It is not recorded whose cells these are; they may come from a transplant donor. The chain has TRBV12-3 or TRBV12-4 and TRBJ2-4; D gene ambiguous. CDR3: CASSSGAIAKNIQYF. The CDR3 DNA reads as TGTGCCAGCAGTTCGGGTGCTATAGCCAAAAACATTCAGTACTTC.